The rows below give T cell receptor beta chains drawn from one sample of a study of cytomegalovirus exposure and HLA in healthy donors. Method: immunoSEQ multiplex PCR; TCRdb's copy keeps in-frame clones and lacks some. The profile shows 95,000 to 100,000 clones, approximately 89% of them singletons. The sequenced sample consisted of PBMCs. All receptors derive from a man aged 30 to 45 in good health and CMV-seronegative. CDR3s include the opening cysteine and the closing phenylalanine or tryptophan. Each record gives: J gene, clone size, V gene, D gene, CDR3 protein, CDR3 DNA. D genes are given only for firm matches. A row's size may be missing; if present it is once, few, many or a size class.

TRBJ1-5 . TRBV10-3 . CAISINNQPQHF TGTGCCATCAGTATAAACAATCAGCCCCAGCATTTT
TRBJ2-2 . TRBV5-1 . CASSPSLNTGELFF TGCGCCAGCAGCCCCTCTCTTAACACCGGGGAGCTGTTTTTT
TRBJ2-3 . TRBV7-3 . CASSLGGTDTQYF TGTGCCAGCAGCTTGGGAGGCACAGATACGCAGTATTTT
TRBJ2-5 . TRBV11-1 . CASSHPPGTQYF TGTGCCAGCAGCCACCCCCCGGGGACCCAGTACTTC
TRBJ1-2 . TRBV18 TRBD1 CASSPGDRVRGYTF TGTGCCAGCTCACCAGGGGACAGGGTCCGCGGCTACACCTTC
TRBJ1-5 . TRBV10-2 TRBD1 CASSTGGGQPQHF TGCGCCAGCAGCACAGGGGGCGGACAGCCCCAGCATTTT
TRBJ2-5 . TRBV30 TRBD2 CAWTPLAGGLETQYF TGTGCCTGGACCCCACTAGCGGGAGGGCTGGAGACCCAGTACTTC
TRBJ1-1 . TRBV5-6 . CASSDGLYGLNTEAFF TGTGCCAGCAGCGATGGGCTTTATGGGCTGAACACTGAAGCTTTCTTT
TRBJ1-1 . TRBV6-1 . CASSENAGPTEAFF TGTGCCAGCAGTGAAAACGCAGGGCCCACTGAAGCTTTCTTT
TRBJ1-3 once TRBV29-1 . CSVAPRQTSGNTIYF TGCAGCGTTGCCCCCCGACAGACCTCTGGAAACACCATATATTTT
TRBJ1-6 . TRBV5-1 TRBD1 CASSRDRGPPLHF TGCGCCAGCAGCAGGGACAGGGGGCCACCCCTCCACTTT
TRBJ2-5 . TRBV7-9 TRBD2 CASAGRGRETQYF TGTGCCAGCGCCGGGAGGGGTCGGGAGACCCAGTACTTC
TRBJ1-1 . TRBV19 TRBD1 CASRRRQGAEAFF TGTGCCAGTCGGAGGAGGCAGGGGGCGGAAGCTTTCTTT
TRBJ2-7 . TRBV5-1 TRBD2 CASRETSGGLYEQYF TGCGCCAGCAGGGAGACTAGCGGGGGCCTCTACGAGCAGTACTTC
TRBJ2-7 . TRBV30 TRBD1 CAWSPTGGEQYF TGTGCCTGGAGCCCGACAGGGGGCGAGCAGTACTTC
TRBJ2-1 . TRBV7-9 TRBD2 CASSLGGGSGARNEQFF TGTGCCAGCAGCTTAGGGGGCGGGAGCGGAGCGCGGAATGAGCAGTTCTTC
TRBJ1-5 . TRBV4-3 TRBD1 CASSQSWTGRNQPQHF TGCGCCAGCAGCCAATCTTGGACAGGGAGGAATCAGCCCCAGCATTTT
TRBJ2-7 . TRBV27 TRBD2 CASRTSATYEQYF TGTGCCAGCAGGACTAGCGCAACCTACGAGCAGTACTTC
TRBJ2-1 . TRBV4-2 . CASSKRNPGALINEQFF TGTGCCAGCAGCAAACGAAACCCGGGAGCTCTTATAAATGAGCAGTTCTTC